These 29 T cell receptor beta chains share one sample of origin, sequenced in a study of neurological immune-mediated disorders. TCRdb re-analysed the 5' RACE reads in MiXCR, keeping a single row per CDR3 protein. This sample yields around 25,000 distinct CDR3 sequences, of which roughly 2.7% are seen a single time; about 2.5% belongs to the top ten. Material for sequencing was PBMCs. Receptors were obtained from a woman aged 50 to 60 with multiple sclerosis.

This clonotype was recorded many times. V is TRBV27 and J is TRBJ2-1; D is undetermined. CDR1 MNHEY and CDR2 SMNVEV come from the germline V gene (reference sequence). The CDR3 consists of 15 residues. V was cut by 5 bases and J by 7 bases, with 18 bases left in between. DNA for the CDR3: TGTGCCAGCAGTAGGTTATCGGTAGGCGAGAATGAGCAGTTCTTC. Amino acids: CASSRLSVGENEQFF.

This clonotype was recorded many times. The CDR3 loop is CASRSANNEQFF. The CDR3 DNA sequence: TGTGCCAGCAGATCAGCCAACAATGAGCAGTTCTTC. The rearrangement joins TRBV6-2 or TRBV6-3 to TRBJ2-1; D ambiguous. V was pared by 6 bases and J by 5 bases, with 8 bases between. The CDR3 extends over 12 amino acids. Per the germline V gene, CDR1 is MNHEY and CDR2 is SVGEGT.

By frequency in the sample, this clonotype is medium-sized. The CDR3 reads CASSFSGGSNQPQHF. The CDR3 coding sequence is TGTGCCAGCAGTTTCTCCGGGGGGAGCAATCAGCCCCAGCATTTT. V and J are TRBV12-3 or TRBV12-4 and TRBJ1-5; D is possibly TRBD1 (5 bases). Trimming left V 3 bases short and J 1 base short, with 10 bases between. The CDR3 is made up of 15 amino acids.

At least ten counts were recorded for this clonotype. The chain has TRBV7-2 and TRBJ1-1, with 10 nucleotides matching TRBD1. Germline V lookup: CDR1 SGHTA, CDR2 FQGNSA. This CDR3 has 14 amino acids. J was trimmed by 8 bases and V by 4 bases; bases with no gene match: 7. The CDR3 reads CASSSTTGGREAFF. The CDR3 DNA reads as TGTGCCAGCAGCTCGACGACAGGGGGCAGAGAAGCTTTCTTT.

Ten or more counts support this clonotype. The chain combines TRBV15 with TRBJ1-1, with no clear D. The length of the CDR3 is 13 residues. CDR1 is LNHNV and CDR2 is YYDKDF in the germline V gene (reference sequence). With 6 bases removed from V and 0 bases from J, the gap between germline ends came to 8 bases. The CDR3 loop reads CATRKGMNTEAFF. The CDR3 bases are TGTGCCACCAGAAAGGGAATGAACACTGAAGCTTTCTTT.

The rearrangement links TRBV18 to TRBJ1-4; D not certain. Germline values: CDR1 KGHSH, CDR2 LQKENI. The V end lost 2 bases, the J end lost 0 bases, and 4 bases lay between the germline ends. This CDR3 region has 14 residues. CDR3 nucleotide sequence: TGTGCCAGCTCACCAAGATCAACTAATGAAAAACTGTTTTTT. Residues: CASSPRSTNEKLFF.

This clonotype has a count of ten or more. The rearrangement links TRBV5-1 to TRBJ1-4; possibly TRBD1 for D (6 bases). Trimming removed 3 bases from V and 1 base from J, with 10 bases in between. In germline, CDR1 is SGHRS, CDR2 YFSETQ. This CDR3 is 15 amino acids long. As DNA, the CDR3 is TGCGCCAGCAGCTCGGCCAGGGGAACTAATGAAAAACTGTTTTTT. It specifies CASSSARGTNEKLFF.

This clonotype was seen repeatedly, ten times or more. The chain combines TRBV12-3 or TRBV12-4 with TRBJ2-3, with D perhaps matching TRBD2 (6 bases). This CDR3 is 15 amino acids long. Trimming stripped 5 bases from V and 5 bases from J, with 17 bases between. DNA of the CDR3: TGTGCCAGCAGTCCCGGGGGTGGGGGGTTAGATACGCAGTATTTT. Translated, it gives CASSPGGGGLDTQYF.

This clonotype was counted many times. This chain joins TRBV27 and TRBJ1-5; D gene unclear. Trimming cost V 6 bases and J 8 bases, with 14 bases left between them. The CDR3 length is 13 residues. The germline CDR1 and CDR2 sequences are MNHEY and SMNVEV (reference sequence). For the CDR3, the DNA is TGTGCCAGCAGGCGAGCCCGCTCAGAGCCCCAGCATTTT. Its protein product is CASRRARSEPQHF.

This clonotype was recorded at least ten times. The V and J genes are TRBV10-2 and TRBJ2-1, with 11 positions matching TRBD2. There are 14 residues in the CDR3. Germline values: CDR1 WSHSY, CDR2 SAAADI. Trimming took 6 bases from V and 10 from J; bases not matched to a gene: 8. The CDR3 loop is CASRGTSGAGEQFF. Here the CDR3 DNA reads TGCGCCAGCAGGGGGACTAGCGGAGCAGGGGAGCAGTTCTTC.

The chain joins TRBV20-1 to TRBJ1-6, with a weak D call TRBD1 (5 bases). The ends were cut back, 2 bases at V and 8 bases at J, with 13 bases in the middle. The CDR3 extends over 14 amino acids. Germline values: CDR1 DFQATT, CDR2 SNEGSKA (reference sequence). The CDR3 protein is CSARRQGVYSPLHF. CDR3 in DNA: TGCAGTGCTAGAAGGCAGGGCGTTTATTCACCCCTCCACTTT.

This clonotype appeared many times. CDR3 sequence: CASRIYRFPNTEAFF. CDR3 bases: TGTGCCAGCAGAATCTACAGATTTCCGAACACTGAAGCTTTCTTT. The rearrangement joins TRBV5-5 to TRBJ1-1; D is unresolved. Trimming shortened V by 5 bases and J by 1 base, and 15 bases separated the two germline ends. The CDR3 consists of 15 residues. Germline lookup yields CDR1 SGHKS and CDR2 YYEKEE (reference sequence).

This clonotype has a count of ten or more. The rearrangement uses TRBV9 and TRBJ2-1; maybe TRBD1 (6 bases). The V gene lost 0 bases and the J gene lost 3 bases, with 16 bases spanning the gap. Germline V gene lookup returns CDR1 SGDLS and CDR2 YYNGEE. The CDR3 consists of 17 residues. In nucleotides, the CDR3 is TGTGCCAGCAGCGTAGTTACGGGGAAGGGGGTCTACAATGAGCAGTTCTTC. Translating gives CASSVVTGKGVYNEQFF.

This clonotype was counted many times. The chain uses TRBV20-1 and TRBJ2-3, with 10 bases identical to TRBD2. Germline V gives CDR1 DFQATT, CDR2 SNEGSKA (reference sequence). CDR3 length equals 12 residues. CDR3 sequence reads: CSGTSGTDTQYF. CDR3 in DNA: TGCAGCGGGACTAGCGGCACAGATACGCAGTATTTT.

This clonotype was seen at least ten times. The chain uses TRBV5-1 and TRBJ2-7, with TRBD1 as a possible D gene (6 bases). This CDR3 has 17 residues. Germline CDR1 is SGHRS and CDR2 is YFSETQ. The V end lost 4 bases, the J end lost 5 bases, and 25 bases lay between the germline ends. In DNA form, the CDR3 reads TGCGCCAGCAGCGGAAGACAGGTCCAAACCACCCTGGACGAGCAGTACTTC. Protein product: CASSGRQVQTTLDEQYF.

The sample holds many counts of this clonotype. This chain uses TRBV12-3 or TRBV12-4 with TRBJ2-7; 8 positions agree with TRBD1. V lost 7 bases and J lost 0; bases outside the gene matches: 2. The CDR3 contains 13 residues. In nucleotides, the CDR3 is TGTGCCAGCAATACAGGGGGCTCCTACGAGCAGTACTTC. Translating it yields CASNTGGSYEQYF.

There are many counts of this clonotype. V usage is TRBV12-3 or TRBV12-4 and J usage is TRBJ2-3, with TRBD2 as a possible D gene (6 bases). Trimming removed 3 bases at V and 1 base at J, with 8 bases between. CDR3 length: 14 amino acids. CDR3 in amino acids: CASSFSGGTDTQYF. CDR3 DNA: TGTGCCAGCAGTTTTAGCGGCGGCACAGATACGCAGTATTTT.

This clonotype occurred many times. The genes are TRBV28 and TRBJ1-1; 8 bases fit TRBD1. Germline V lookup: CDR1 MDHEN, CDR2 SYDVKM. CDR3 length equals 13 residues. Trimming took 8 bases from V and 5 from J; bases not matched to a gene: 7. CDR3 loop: CASSADRVTEAFF. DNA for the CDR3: TGTGCCAGCTCCGCGGACAGGGTAACTGAAGCTTTCTTT.

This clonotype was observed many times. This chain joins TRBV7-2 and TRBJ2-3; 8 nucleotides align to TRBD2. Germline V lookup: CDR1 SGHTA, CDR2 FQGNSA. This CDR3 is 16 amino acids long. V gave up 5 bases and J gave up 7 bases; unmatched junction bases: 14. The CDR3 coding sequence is TGTGCCAGCAGCCCGCGCCAAAGCGGGAGTGGGTATACGCAGTATTTT. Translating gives CASSPRQSGSGYTQYF.

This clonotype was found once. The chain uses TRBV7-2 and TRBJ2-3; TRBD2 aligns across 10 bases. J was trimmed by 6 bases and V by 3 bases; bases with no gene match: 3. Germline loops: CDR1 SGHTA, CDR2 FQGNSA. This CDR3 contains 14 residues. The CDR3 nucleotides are TGTGCCAGCAGCTTGGGGACTAGCGCGGATACGCAGTATTTT. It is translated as CASSLGTSADTQYF.

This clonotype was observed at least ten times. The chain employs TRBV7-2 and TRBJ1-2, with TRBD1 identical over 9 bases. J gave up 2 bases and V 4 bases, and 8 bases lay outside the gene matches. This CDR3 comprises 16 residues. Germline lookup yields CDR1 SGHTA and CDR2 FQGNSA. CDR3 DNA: TGTGCCAGCAGCTACCGGGGGACAGGGTCGAACTATGGCTACACCTTC. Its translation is CASSYRGTGSNYGYTF.

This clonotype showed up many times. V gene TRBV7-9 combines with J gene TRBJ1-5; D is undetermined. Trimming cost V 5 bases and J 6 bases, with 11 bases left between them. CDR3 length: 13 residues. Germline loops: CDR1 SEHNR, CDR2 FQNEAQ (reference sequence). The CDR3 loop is CASSLAGSQPQHF. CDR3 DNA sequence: TGTGCCAGCAGCCTCGCTGGGAGTCAGCCCCAGCATTTT.

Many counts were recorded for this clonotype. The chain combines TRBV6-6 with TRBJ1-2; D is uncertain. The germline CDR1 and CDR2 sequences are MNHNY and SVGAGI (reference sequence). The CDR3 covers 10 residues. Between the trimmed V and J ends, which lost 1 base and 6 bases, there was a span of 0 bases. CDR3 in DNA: TGTGCCAGCAGTTACTATGGCTACACCTTC. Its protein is CASSYYGYTF.

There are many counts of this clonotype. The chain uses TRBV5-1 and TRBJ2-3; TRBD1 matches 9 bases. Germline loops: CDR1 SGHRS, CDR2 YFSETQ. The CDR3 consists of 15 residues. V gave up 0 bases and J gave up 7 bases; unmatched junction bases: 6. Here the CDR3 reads CASSLEPQGANTQYF. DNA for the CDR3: TGCGCCAGCAGCTTGGAACCACAGGGGGCGAATACGCAGTATTTT.

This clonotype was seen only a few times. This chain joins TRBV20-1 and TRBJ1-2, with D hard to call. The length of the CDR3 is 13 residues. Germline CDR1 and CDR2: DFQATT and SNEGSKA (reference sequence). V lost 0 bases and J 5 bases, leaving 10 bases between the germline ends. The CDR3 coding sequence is TGCAGTGCTAGAGATCAAAAGGCGTATGGCTACACCTTC. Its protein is CSARDQKAYGYTF.

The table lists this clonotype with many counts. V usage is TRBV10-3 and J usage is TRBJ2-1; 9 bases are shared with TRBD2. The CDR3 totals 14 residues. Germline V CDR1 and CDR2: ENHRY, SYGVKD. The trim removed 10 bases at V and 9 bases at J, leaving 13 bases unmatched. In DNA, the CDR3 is TGTGCCAGCACAAATAGCGGGAGTGCGGGTGAGCAGTTCTTC. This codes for CASTNSGSAGEQFF.

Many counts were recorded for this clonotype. The CDR3 region has the DNA TGCGCCAGCAGTGAACTAGCGGGAGCCTACGAGCAGTACTTC. It encodes CASSELAGAYEQYF. The chain links TRBV10-2 to TRBJ2-7, with TRBD2 matching over 11 bases. Per germline, CDR1 WSHSY and CDR2 SAAADI. The V and J ends lost 3 bases and 2 bases, in that order; junction bases with no gene match: 0. This CDR3 is built from 14 residues.

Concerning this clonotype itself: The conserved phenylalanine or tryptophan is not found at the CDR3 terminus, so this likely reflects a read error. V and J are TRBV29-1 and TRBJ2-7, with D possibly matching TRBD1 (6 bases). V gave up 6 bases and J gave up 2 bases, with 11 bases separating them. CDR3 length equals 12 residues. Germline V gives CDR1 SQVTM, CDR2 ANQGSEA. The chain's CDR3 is CSVRDNTYEQYN. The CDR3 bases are TGCAGCGTCCGGGACAACACCTACGAGCAGTACAAC.

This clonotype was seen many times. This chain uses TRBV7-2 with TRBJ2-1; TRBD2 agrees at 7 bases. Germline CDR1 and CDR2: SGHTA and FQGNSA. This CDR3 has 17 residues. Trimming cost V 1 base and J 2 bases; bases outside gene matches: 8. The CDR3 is CASSLEGAGSAYNEQFF. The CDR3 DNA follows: TGTGCCAGCAGCTTAGAGGGAGCGGGATCGGCCTACAATGAGCAGTTCTTC.